Listed here are 5 T cell receptor beta chains from one sample, sequenced in a study of stem cell transplantation in POMP-related autoinflammatory disease. Some clones are missing from TCRdb's copy, which holds only in-frame ones; the method was immunoSEQ multiplex PCR. Among tens of thousands of clones listed, around 90% were seen once. The sample was CD4+ T cells from PBMCs, taken after stem cell transplantation. All receptors derive from a human patient with POMP-related autoinflammation and immune dysregulation (PRAID). T cells may partly derive from the graft donor.

The V call is TRBV5-5, the J call TRBJ1-5; 7 positions agree with TRBD1. Trimming at V came to 0 bases and at J to 1 base, leaving 1 base not matched to a gene. Germline CDR1 reads SGHKS; CDR2 reads YYEKEE (reference sequence). The CDR3 runs to 15 residues. The CDR3 protein is CASSLGRGSNQPQHF. The CDR3 bases are TGTGCCAGCAGCTTGGGCAGGGGGAGCAATCAGCCCCAGCATTTT.

This rearrangement joins TRBV6-1 to TRBJ2-5, with D unresolved. The CDR3 runs to 13 residues. CDR1 is MNHNS, CDR2 SASEGT, per germline. Trimming stripped 0 bases from V and 5 bases from J, with 7 bases between. CDR3 region: CASSEAGWETQYF. CDR3 DNA: TGTGCCAGCAGTGAAGCAGGTTGGGAGACCCAGTACTTC.

Only one count was recorded for this clone. The chain carries TRBV9 and TRBJ2-7, with TRBD2 matching over 12 bases. Germline CDR1 SGDLS, CDR2 YYNGEE. With V trimmed by 0 bases and J by 2 bases, 0 bases remained unmatched. The CDR3 sequence is 15 residues long. CDR3 residues: CASSVGTSGTYEQYF. CDR3 DNA sequence: TGTGCCAGCAGCGTAGGGACTAGCGGGACCTACGAGCAGTACTTC.

This rearrangement joins TRBV11-3 to TRBJ2-3, with TRBD2 as a possible D gene (6 bases). This CDR3 contains 14 residues. V was cut by 9 bases and J by 2 bases, with 15 bases left in between. The germline V gene encodes CDR1 SGHNT and CDR2 YENEEA. CDR3 DNA sequence: TGTGCCAGTCGCAGTAGCGGATCCACAGATACGCAGTATTTT. Translation: CASRSSGSTDTQYF.

J is TRBJ2-7 and V is TRBV29-1, with D possibly matching TRBD2 (5 bases). Germline loops: CDR1 SQVTM, CDR2 ANQGSEA. V was cut by 4 bases and J by 4 bases, with 20 bases left in between. The CDR3 contains 15 residues. Here the CDR3 reads CSVGLKARRGYEQYF. In nucleotides, the CDR3 is TGCAGCGTTGGACTTAAGGCACGAAGAGGGTACGAGCAGTACTTC.